This TCR beta chain comes out of a study of blood T cell repertoires in COVID-19. Study context: Samples of COVID-19 (acute and convalescent) were obtained from the United States, Italy and Spain. Sources were T cells, B-cell-depleted T cells, or PBMCs; the material itself was cDNA or gDNA.

Germline assignment: CDR1 SSHAT and CDR2 FNYEAQ (reference sequence). CDR3 length: 15 amino acids. Original handling: From reference gene primer amplification, estimates of nucleated cell counts were derived. Assay: immunoSEQ multiplex PCR; the TCRdb copy retains only in-frame clones and omits some. V, J and clone size are taken as reported in that table, and D and trimming were inferred from the DNA itself. Among nearly 110,000 clones listed, roughly 84% were seen once. Regarding this clone: Sequence at one end of the junction differs from germline and may be a read error.

This chain uses TRBV7-7 with TRBJ2-2; 9 positions match TRBD2. The material sequenced was peripheral blood. The source is a human donor in a cohort sampled during active COVID-19. The CDR3: CASSLSGSGTGELFF. The DNA for the CDR3 is TGTGCTAGCAGTCTTAGCGGGAGTGGGACCGGGGAGCTGTTTTTT.